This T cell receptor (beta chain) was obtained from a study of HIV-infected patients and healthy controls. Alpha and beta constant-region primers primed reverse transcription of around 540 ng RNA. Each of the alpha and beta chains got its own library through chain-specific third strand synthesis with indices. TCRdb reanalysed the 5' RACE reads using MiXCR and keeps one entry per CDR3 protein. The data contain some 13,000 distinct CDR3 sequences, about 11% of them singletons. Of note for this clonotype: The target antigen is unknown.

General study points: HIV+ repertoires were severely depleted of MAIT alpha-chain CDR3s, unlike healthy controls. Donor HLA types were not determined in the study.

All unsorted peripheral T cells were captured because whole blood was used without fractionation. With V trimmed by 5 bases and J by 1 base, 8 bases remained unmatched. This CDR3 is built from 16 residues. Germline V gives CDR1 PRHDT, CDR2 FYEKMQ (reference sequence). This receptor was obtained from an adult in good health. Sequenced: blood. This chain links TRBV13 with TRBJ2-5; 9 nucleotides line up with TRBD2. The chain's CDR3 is CASSPRSSGSQETQYF. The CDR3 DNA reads TGTGCCAGCAGCCCACGCAGTAGCGGGAGCCAAGAGACCCAGTACTTC.